A single sample gave rise to the 3 T cell receptor beta chains below, sequenced in a study of regulatory T cells in long-lasting Graves disease. As for time point: newly diagnosed GD, antithyroid drugs for less than 3 months. RNA extracted from PBMCs served as the sequencing template. The TCR beta library used iRepertoire HTBI primers with Arm-PCR amplification of CDR3. TCRdb itself ran the multiplex PCR reads through MiXCR, one entry per CDR3 protein. The repertoire has about 440,000 distinct CDR3 sequences, roughly 15% of them found once; the top ten carry 20% to 25%. This sample was shared with a second study, whose subject was T cells in Graves' hyperthyroidism and ophthalmopathy.

This material consisted of peripheral blood mononuclear cells (PBMCs), taken at new diagnosis, from a patient treated with antithyroid drugs. The receptors were gathered from a woman aged 18-30 years with Graves disease.

Ten or more counts support this clonotype. The chain carries TRBV3-1 and TRBJ1-2; no clear D. The CDR3 is 13 amino acids. Trimming removed 5 bases at V and 4 bases at J, with 11 bases between. Germline values: CDR1 LGHDT, CDR2 YNNKEL (reference sequence). CDR3 DNA sequence: TGTGCCAGCAGCTACCTCGAGGCCTATGGCTACACCTTC. This translates into CASSYLEAYGYTF.

Only a few counts were recorded for this clonotype. The chain has TRBV4-1 and TRBJ2-6; no clear D. Germline CDR1 reads MGHRA; CDR2 reads YSYEKL. The V and J ends lost 4 bases and 0 bases respectively, with 13 bases between them. The CDR3 has 17 residues. The CDR3 spells CASSLLASASGANVLTF. In nucleotides, the CDR3 is TGCGCCAGCAGCCTCCTCGCATCAGCCTCTGGGGCCAACGTCCTGACTTTC.

Many counts were recorded for this clonotype. This chain links TRBV12-3 or TRBV12-4 with TRBJ2-1, with 7 nucleotides matching TRBD1. This CDR3 is built from 18 residues. Unmatched junction bases numbered 9, after V lost 1 base and J lost 0 bases. CDR3 sequence (DNA): TGTGCCAGCAGTTTAGGGCTTATGGACAGGAGCTCCTACAATGAGCAGTTCTTC. Translation gives CASSLGLMDRSSYNEQFF.